A single sample gave rise to the 10 T cell receptor beta chains below, sequenced in a study of long-term antiretroviral therapy in people with HIV. An immunoSEQ assay, version v3.0, was performed at survey level. Sequencing was performed with immunoSEQ multiplex PCR; in TCRdb, only in-frame clones are kept and a portion is missing. This repertoire shows 25,000 to 35,000 clones, 75% to 95% found once; its top ten account for around 4.5%. The sequencing here drew on unsorted PBMCs, taken 5 to 5.5 years after starting antiretroviral therapy. These receptors all come from a woman in her 40s with HIV.

This chain joins TRBV6-6 and TRBJ2-6; D gene ambiguous. Per the germline V gene, CDR1 is MNHNY and CDR2 is SVGAGI (reference sequence). The CDR3 runs to 15 residues. Between the trimmed V and J ends, which lost 6 bases and 0 bases, there was a span of 9 bases. Here the CDR3 DNA reads TGTGCCAGCAGGATAGAGAGCTCTGGGGCCAACGTCCTGACTTTC. It is translated as CASRIESSGANVLTF.

The chain joins TRBV5-1 to TRBJ2-5, with 10 bases identical to TRBD2. V trimming: 0 bases; J trimming: 5 bases; junction bases outside the gene matches: 4. Per the germline V gene, CDR1 is SGHRS and CDR2 is YFSETQ. The CDR3 is 15 residues long. The CDR3 DNA is TGCGCCAGCAGCTTGGTCCAGCGGGGGGGGGAGACCCAGTACTTC. Its translation is CASSLVQRGGETQYF.

This clone was detected once. This chain connects TRBV7-8 to TRBJ2-3, with D perhaps matching TRBD2 (6 bases). The V gene's germline CDR1 is SGHVS and CDR2 FQNEAQ. This CDR3 is built from 14 residues. Trimming removed 4 bases from V and 2 bases from J, with 10 bases in between. In DNA, the CDR3 is TGTGCCAGCAGCTACACTAGCACCACAGATACGCAGTATTTT. Translated, it gives CASSYTSTTDTQYF.

The rearrangement joins TRBV30 to TRBJ1-2, with D tentatively TRBD1 (6 bases). Trimming removed 1 base at V and 1 base at J, with 10 bases between. The CDR3 has 14 amino acids. Per germline, CDR1 GTSNPN and CDR2 SVGIG (reference sequence). CDR3 loop: CAWSGTDHNYGYTF. The CDR3 region has the DNA TGTGCCTGGAGTGGGACAGATCATAACTATGGCTACACCTTC.

The gene calls are TRBV7-2 and TRBJ1-1, with D unresolved. The V gene's germline CDR1 is SGHTA and CDR2 FQGNSA. The V and J ends lost 5 bases and 7 bases respectively, with 14 bases between them. There are 13 residues in the CDR3. CDR3 DNA sequence: TGTGCCAGCAGCATCGGACGTATGGGTGAAGCTTTCTTT. Translating gives CASSIGRMGEAFF. Full variable domain (rest looked up from reference TRBV7-2 and TRBJ1-1): GAGVSQSPSNKVTEKGKDVELRCDPISGHTALYWYRQSLGQGLEFLIYFQGNSAPDKSGLPSDRFSAERTGGSVSTLTIQRTQQEDSAVYLCASSIGRMGEAFFGQGTRLTVV.

This chain joins TRBV6-5 and TRBJ2-5; the D is unclear. V shed 2 bases and J shed 2 bases, with 15 bases lying between them. Germline values: CDR1 MNHEY, CDR2 SVGAGI. This CDR3 comprises 16 residues. CDR3 sequence: CASSYVMETVQETQYF. In nucleotides, the CDR3 is TGTGCCAGCAGTTACGTGATGGAGACTGTTCAAGAGACCCAGTACTTC.

The rearrangement uses TRBV5-1 and TRBJ2-7; no clear D gene. CDR3 length equals 13 residues. Germline V lookup: CDR1 SGHRS, CDR2 YFSETQ. V lost 2 bases and J 6 bases, leaving 12 bases between the germline ends. The DNA for the CDR3 is TGCGCCAGCAGCTTAATAGTGGGAAGCGAGCAGTACTTC. This encodes CASSLIVGSEQYF.

The gene calls are TRBV5-8 and TRBJ1-4; D remains ambiguous. The CDR3 is 12 residues long. CDR1 and CDR2 from the germline V gene are SGHTS and YDEGEE. V shed 2 bases and J shed 16 bases, with 15 bases lying between them. CDR3: CASSFDRDPEFF. The CDR3 nucleotides are TGTGCCAGCAGCTTTGATCGCGACCCCGAGTTTTTT.

The chain is built from TRBV5-1 and TRBJ2-1; 12 nucleotides line up with TRBD2. The J segment lost 4 bases and the V segment lost 4 bases, leaving 9 bases of the junction unmatched. The CDR3 covers 17 residues. The germline CDR1 and CDR2 sequences are SGHRS and YFSETQ. CDR3 amino acids: CASSPGLAGSNYNEQFF. Here the CDR3 DNA reads TGCGCCAGCAGCCCCGGACTAGCGGGGTCAAATTACAATGAGCAGTTCTTC.

The J gene is TRBJ2-2, the V gene TRBV4-2; weak D call: TRBD1 (8 bases). Germline CDR1 LGHNA, CDR2 YNFKEQ. V lost 5 bases and J lost 6, with 16 bases in between. The CDR3 extends over 15 amino acids. The CDR3 DNA follows: TGTGCCAGCAGCACCGAACAGGGGGGGGCCGGGGAGCTGTTTTTT. This sequence encodes CASSTEQGGAGELFF.